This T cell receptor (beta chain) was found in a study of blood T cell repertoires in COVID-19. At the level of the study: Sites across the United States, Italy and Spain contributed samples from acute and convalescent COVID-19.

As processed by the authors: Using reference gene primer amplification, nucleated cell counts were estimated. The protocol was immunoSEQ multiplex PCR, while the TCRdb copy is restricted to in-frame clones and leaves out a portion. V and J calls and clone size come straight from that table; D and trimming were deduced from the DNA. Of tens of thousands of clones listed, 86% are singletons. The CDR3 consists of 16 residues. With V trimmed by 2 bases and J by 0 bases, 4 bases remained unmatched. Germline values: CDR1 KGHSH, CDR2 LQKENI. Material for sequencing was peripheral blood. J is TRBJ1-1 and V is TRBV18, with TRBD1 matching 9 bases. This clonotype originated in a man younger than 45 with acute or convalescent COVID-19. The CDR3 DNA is TGTGCCAGCTCACCAGGGACAGGGTTAATGAACACTGAAGCTTTCTTT. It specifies CASSPGTGLMNTEAFF.